The 21 T cell receptor beta chains listed next were all sequenced from one sample in a study of cytomegalovirus exposure and HLA in healthy donors. The PCR made use of 60 Vbeta and 13 Jbeta primers. Clones were read by immunoSEQ multiplex PCR, and TCRdb kept only the in-frame ones, dropping some. The table has some 140,000 clones, under 80% seen once; the top ten hold approximately 4%. Sequenced material: PBMCs. The receptor set was obtained from a young man in good health and CMV-seropositive.

The chain joins TRBV4-1 to TRBJ1-5; 9 nucleotides line up with TRBD1. V dropped 3 bases and J dropped 9; count of bases not matched to a gene: 3. This CDR3 has 13 residues. Germline-derived CDR1 and CDR2 are MGHRA and YSYEKL. CDR3 sequence: CASSQDRGGPQHF. DNA of the CDR3: TGCGCCAGCAGCCAGGACAGGGGAGGGCCCCAGCATTTT.

The J gene is TRBJ2-3, the V gene TRBV29-1; D may be TRBD2 (6 bases). The V gene lost 6 bases and the J gene lost 3 bases, with 19 bases spanning the gap. The CDR3 length is 15 residues. Germline values: CDR1 SQVTM, CDR2 ANQGSEA. The CDR3 loop is CSVPRGSGGTDTQYF. As DNA, the CDR3 is TGCAGCGTCCCCCGAGGTAGCGGTGGGACAGATACGCAGTATTTT.

In DNA, the CDR3 is TGTGCCAGCAGGCCTACCGGGACTAGCGATCTGTACTTC. Protein product: CASRPTGTSDLYF. The chain has TRBV6-6 and TRBJ2-7; 10 bases are a match to TRBD2. V shed 6 bases, J shed 12 bases, and the junction held 11 bases outside the gene matches. Germline-derived CDR1 and CDR2 are MNHNY and SVGAGI (reference sequence). This CDR3 contains 13 residues.

The chain recombines TRBV4-2 with TRBJ2-5, with 7 bases identical to TRBD2. V shed 0 bases, J shed 2 bases, and the junction held 9 bases outside the gene matches. CDR1 and CDR2 from the germline V gene are LGHNA and YNFKEQ. CDR3 length equals 17 residues. CDR3 sequence: CASSQDLIAGIQETQYF. The CDR3 nucleotides read TGTGCCAGCAGCCAAGACCTAATAGCGGGTATACAAGAGACCCAGTACTTC.

This clone was counted a single time. This sequence joins TRBV9 and TRBJ2-7, with D maybe TRBD1 (6 bases). V was shortened by 1 base and J by 5 bases, with 13 bases between the two germline ends. Germline CDR1 is SGDLS and CDR2 is YYNGEE. This CDR3 spans 14 amino acids. CDR3 in amino acids: CASSVRGGSDEQYF. The CDR3 nucleotides are TGTGCCAGCAGCGTAAGAGGGGGTAGTGACGAGCAGTACTTC.

The V call is TRBV25-1, the J call TRBJ1-2; D is perhaps TRBD1 (5 bases). The V end lost 5 bases, the J end lost 5 bases, and 12 bases lay between the germline ends. The germline V gene has CDR1 MGHDK and CDR2 SYGVNS. The CDR3 length is 13 residues. In nucleotides, the CDR3 is TGTGCCAGCAGTCGGAGGGACGGATATGGCTACACCTTC. Translating gives CASSRRDGYGYTF.

The J gene is TRBJ2-3, the V gene TRBV10-2; the D is unclear. The CDR3 is 12 amino acids. Trimming removed 7 bases from V and 4 bases from J, with 9 bases in between. Germline values: CDR1 WSHSY, CDR2 SAAADI. The CDR3 here is CASTHRADTQYF. In DNA, the CDR3 is TGCGCCAGCACCCACCGGGCAGATACGCAGTATTTT.

CDR3 amino acids: CASSWDTIYEQYF. CDR3 sequence (DNA): TGTGCCAGCAGTTGGGACACGATCTACGAGCAGTACTTC. The chain has TRBV28 and TRBJ2-7; TRBD1 is a possible D gene (6 bases). Germline V gene lookup returns CDR1 MDHEN and CDR2 SYDVKM. The CDR3 has 13 amino acids. Trimming left V 4 bases short and J 3 bases short, with 10 bases between.

This clone showed up just a few times. The genes are TRBV27 and TRBJ1-6; 8 bases line up with TRBD1. J lost 8 bases, V lost 7 bases, and 7 bases had no gene match. The CDR3 has 14 amino acids. CDR1 MNHEY and CDR2 SMNVEV come from the germline V gene (reference sequence). The CDR3 loop is CASNLQGEHSPLHF. The CDR3 DNA sequence: TGTGCCAGCAACTTACAGGGGGAGCATTCACCCCTCCACTTT.

This clone was picked up a small number of times. The V call is TRBV11-2, the J call TRBJ2-7, with TRBD1 matching over 8 bases. The germline CDR1 and CDR2 sequences are SGHAT and FQNNGV. The CDR3 totals 15 residues. Unmatched junction bases numbered 10, after V lost 7 bases and J lost 2 bases. The CDR3 loop reads CASTISRGQAYEQYF. The CDR3 DNA sequence: TGTGCCAGCACCATCTCAAGGGGACAGGCCTACGAGCAGTACTTC.

The chain carries TRBV15 and TRBJ2-7; D unresolved. Per the germline V gene, CDR1 is LNHNV and CDR2 is YYDKDF (reference sequence). Trimming took 0 bases from V and 1 from J, leaving 4 bases between them. This CDR3 has 13 residues. For the CDR3, the DNA is TGTGCCACCAGCAGAGACATTTCCTACGAGCAGTACTTC. Translating it yields CATSRDISYEQYF.

This rearrangement joins TRBV19 to TRBJ1-6, with a weak D call TRBD1 (5 bases). This CDR3 comprises 13 residues. Germline-derived CDR1 and CDR2 are LNHDA and SQIVND (reference sequence). V lost 7 bases to trimming and J lost 8 bases, with 12 bases between them. CDR3 coding DNA: TGTGCCAGTAAGGGACTCTCTCATTCACCCCTCCACTTT. Translated, it gives CASKGLSHSPLHF.

The rearrangement links TRBV7-2 to TRBJ2-7; 9 bases match TRBD1. J lost 4 bases, V lost 0 bases, and 4 bases had no gene match. CDR1 and CDR2 from the germline V gene are SGHTA and FQGNSA. This CDR3 is built from 15 residues. The CDR3 region is CASSLAPGTGYEQYF. For the CDR3, the DNA is TGTGCCAGCAGCTTAGCTCCCGGGACAGGGTACGAGCAGTACTTC.

This clone appeared a single time. This sequence joins TRBV10-2 and TRBJ1-5, with D possibly matching TRBD1 (6 bases). Germline CDR1 is WSHSY and CDR2 is SAAADI. Trimming cost V 2 bases and J 6 bases, with 14 bases left between them. This CDR3 region has 15 residues. The CDR3 sequence is CASSEGTGMVQPQHF. The CDR3 bases are TGCGCCAGCAGTGAGGGAACAGGGATGGTTCAGCCCCAGCATTTT.

This chain joins TRBV11-2 and TRBJ2-7; 7 bases fit TRBD1. Germline-derived CDR1 and CDR2 are SGHAT and FQNNGV. CDR3 length: 13 amino acids. Unmatched junction bases numbered 3, after V lost 4 bases and J lost 3 bases. CDR3 amino acids: CASSSRQGYEQYF. The CDR3 DNA reads TGTGCCAGCAGCTCTCGACAGGGCTACGAGCAGTACTTC.

This rearrangement joins TRBV7-2 to TRBJ1-4; D ambiguous. The CDR3 covers 13 residues. Germline V gene sequence: CDR1 SGHTA, CDR2 FQGNSA. V dropped 3 bases and J dropped 8 bases, with 10 bases sitting between them. In DNA form, the CDR3 reads TGTGCCAGCAGCTTTCTCCCGGGGGAAAAACTGTTTTTT. Protein product: CASSFLPGEKLFF.

The chain joins TRBV5-1 to TRBJ2-2, with 9 bases identical to TRBD1. Germline values: CDR1 SGHRS, CDR2 YFSETQ. This CDR3 spans 15 amino acids. Germline trimming cut 3 bases from V and 3 bases from J; bases unmatched to any gene: 3. This CDR3 reads CASSWDRVDTGELFF. Written as DNA, the CDR3 is TGCGCCAGCAGCTGGGACAGGGTGGACACCGGGGAGCTGTTTTTT.

The CDR3 nucleotides are TGTGCCAGCAGCTTTTTAGGCGGGGGAGCGGGCCAAGAGACCCAGTACTTC. Protein: CASSFLGGGAGQETQYF. V is TRBV7-6 and J is TRBJ2-5; 7 nucleotides agree with TRBD2. The CDR3 length is 17 residues. Germline V gene sequence: CDR1 SGHVS, CDR2 FNYEAQ. Unmatched junction bases numbered 11, after V lost 3 bases and J lost 1 base.

This chain joins TRBV5-1 and TRBJ2-3; D is perhaps TRBD2 (6 bases). The germline V gene has CDR1 SGHRS and CDR2 YFSETQ. The CDR3 length is 14 residues. V lost 7 bases and J 5 bases, leaving 17 bases between the germline ends. Here the CDR3 DNA reads TGCGCCAGCTACGGGAGCCAAAGGGGAGATACGCAGTATTTT. Translated, it gives CASYGSQRGDTQYF.

V and J are TRBV27 and TRBJ1-5, with 10 nucleotides matching TRBD1. The CDR3 extends over 20 amino acids. Germline V gene data show CDR1 as MNHEY and CDR2 as SMNVEV (reference sequence). V lost 6 bases and J lost 2; bases outside the gene matches: 19. This CDR3 is CASRKSTGTGVTRGNQPQHF. The DNA for the CDR3 is TGTGCCAGCAGAAAGAGCACCGGGACAGGGGTAACGAGGGGCAATCAGCCCCAGCATTTT.

The chain links TRBV15 to TRBJ1-4; 7 bases align to TRBD1. Germline V gives CDR1 LNHNV, CDR2 YYDKDF (reference sequence). This CDR3 contains 15 residues. Losses at the gene ends were 4 bases for V and 3 bases for J; bases not matched to a gene: 5. This CDR3 reads CATSNQQGSNEKLFF. The CDR3 DNA sequence: TGTGCCACCAGCAACCAACAGGGGTCTAATGAAAAACTGTTTTTT.